This TCR beta chain was found in a study of T cells in tuberculosis. Here immunoSEQ multiplex PCR was the method, and the copy in TCRdb shows in-frame clones only, minus some. This sample has 37,000 or so clones, with around 92% found just once. The CDR3 covers 15 residues. V lost 5 bases, J lost 1 base, and 8 bases stayed unmatched. Germline V CDR1 and CDR2: SGHRS, YFSETQ. Material: PBMCs. The sequence was obtained from a donor between 10 and 29 years old with latent tuberculosis or without tuberculosis infection. Some clones in this sample may be carry-over from other donors' samples. This sequence joins TRBV5-1 and TRBJ1-1, with 7 nucleotides matching TRBD1. For the CDR3, the DNA is TGCGCCAGCAGTCACGGACAGGTATCGAACACTGAAGCTTTCTTT. As protein: CASSHGQVSNTEAFF.